This T cell receptor beta chain emerged from a study of blood T cell repertoires in COVID-19. Across the study: The United States, Italy and Spain were the sources of the acute and convalescent COVID-19 samples. PBMCs, B-cell-depleted T cells, or T cells were the source of the cDNA or gDNA that made up the material.

Germline CDR1 reads SGHRS; CDR2 reads YFSETQ. The V and J ends lost 2 bases and 1 base, in that order; junction bases with no gene match: 11. This CDR3 is 17 amino acids long. The authors' processing: Reference gene primer amplification gave estimated nucleated cell counts. Clones were sequenced by immunoSEQ multiplex PCR, and TCRdb holds only the in-frame ones, with some missing. The DNA gave D and trimming, while V, J and clone size come from that table. The profile shows hundreds of thousands of clones, around 90% of them singletons. The chain is built from TRBV5-1 and TRBJ1-1; 7 bases are a match to TRBD1. This receptor was taken from a man between 60 and 75 years old who had recovered from COVID-19. The source material was peripheral blood. CDR3 region: CASSLRQGVIGNTEAFF. Here the CDR3 DNA reads TGCGCCAGCAGCTTAAGGCAGGGGGTGATTGGGAACACTGAAGCTTTCTTT. Combining the CDR3 with reference TRBV5-1 and TRBJ1-1 gives the whole variable domain KAGVTQTPRYLIKTRGQQVTLSCSPISGHRSVSWYQQTPGQGLQFLFEYFSETQRNKGNFPGRFSGRQFSNSRSEMNVSTLELGDSALYLCASSLRQGVIGNTEAFFGQGTRLTVV.